What follows are 18 T cell receptor beta chains derived from one specimen sequenced in a study of blood T cell repertoires in COVID-19. Sequenced by immunoSEQ multiplex PCR; TCRdb stores in-frame clones only, minus some. The table lists roughly 350,000 clones, 75% to 90% of them singletons. What was sequenced was peripheral blood. Receptors originate from a woman between 18 and 30 years old with acute or convalescent COVID-19.

About this clone itself: This same CDR3 is encoded by further DNA sequences in the sample. The rearrangement uses TRBV3-1 (or the pseudogene TRBV3-2) and TRBJ1-1, with D unresolved. There are 14 residues in the CDR3. V lost 1 base and J lost 1, with 7 bases in between. Germline V gene data show CDR1 as LGHDT and CDR2 as YNNKEL (reference sequence). The CDR3 bases are TGTGCCAGCAGCCAAGTCGGCGGGAACACTGAAGCTTTCTTT. Residues: CASSQVGGNTEAFF.

V usage is TRBV7-3 and J usage is TRBJ1-1; the D gene is possibly TRBD1 (6 bases). Germline V gene sequence: CDR1 SGHTA, CDR2 FQGTGA. The CDR3 length is 15 residues. V was trimmed by 5 bases and J by 5 bases, leaving 18 bases between them. The CDR3 reads CASSPEYREGTEAFF. The DNA for the CDR3 is TGTGCCAGCAGCCCAGAATACAGGGAAGGAACTGAAGCTTTCTTT.

The V gene is TRBV14, the J gene TRBJ2-1; maybe TRBD1 (5 bases). CDR1 and CDR2 (germline): SGHDN, FVKESK. The CDR3 is made up of 16 amino acids. Trimming removed 1 base at V and 4 bases at J, with 14 bases between. The CDR3 loop is CASSQVAGFLYNEQFF. DNA for the CDR3: TGTGCCAGCAGCCAAGTAGCAGGGTTTTTATACAATGAGCAGTTCTTC. The whole variable domain, remainder taken from reference TRBV14 and TRBJ2-1, is EAGVTQFPSHSVIEKGQTVTLRCDPISGHDNLYWYRRVMGKEIKFLLHFVKESKQDESGMPNNRFLAERTGGTYSTLKVQPAELEDSGVYFCASSQVAGFLYNEQFFGPGTRLTVL.

J is TRBJ1-2 and V is TRBV27; D is possibly TRBD1 (5 bases). The ends were cut back, 10 bases at V and 2 bases at J, with 14 bases in the middle. The CDR3 contains 13 residues. Looked up from germline, CDR1 is MNHEY and CDR2 is SMNVEV (reference sequence). As DNA, the CDR3 is TGTGCCACCGGCGGGACGGACAACTATGGCTACACCTTC. This sequence encodes CATGGTDNYGYTF.

The table lists this clone with a count of one. A read error may produce the germline difference seen at one junction end. V is TRBV5-6 and J is TRBJ2-3; the match to TRBD1 covers 7 bases. This CDR3 is 14 amino acids long. The V gene's germline CDR1 is SGHDT and CDR2 YYEEEE. CDR3 sequence reads: CASSLGTVTDTQYF. CDR3 in DNA: TGTGCCAGCAGTTTGGGGACAGTCACAGATACGCAGTATTTT.

The CDR3: CASSRWGDHEQYF. In nucleotides, the CDR3 is TGTGCCAGTAGCCGATGGGGGGACCACGAGCAGTACTTC. V is TRBV19 and J is TRBJ2-7; the D gene is possibly TRBD2 (6 bases). CDR3 length: 13 residues. Germline V gene sequence: CDR1 LNHDA, CDR2 SQIVND (reference sequence). V lost 6 bases, J lost 5 bases, and 14 bases lay in between. Filled out from reference TRBV19 and TRBJ2-7, the complete variable domain reads DGGITQSPKYLFRKEGQNVTLSCEQNLNHDAMYWYRQDPGQGLRLIYYSQIVNDFQKGDIAEGYSVSREKKESFPLTVTSAQKNPTAFYLCASSRWGDHEQYFGPGTRLTVT.

The V gene is TRBV14, the J gene TRBJ1-1; 8 positions match TRBD1. The CDR3 extends over 18 amino acids. Looked up from germline, CDR1 is SGHDN and CDR2 is FVKESK. J lost 6 bases, V lost 3 bases, and 18 bases had no gene match. DNA for the CDR3: TGTGCCAGCAGCCACCGCTTGGCAGGGGGCCTTGAATGGCCTGAAGCTTTCTTT. It codes for CASSHRLAGGLEWPEAFF.

This chain connects TRBV29-1 to TRBJ1-1; the D gene is possibly TRBD1 (5 bases). Germline V gives CDR1 SQVTM, CDR2 ANQGSEA. This CDR3 comprises 13 residues. V was trimmed by 5 bases and J by 1 base, leaving 11 bases between them. The CDR3 loop is CSVFGDRNTEAFF. Written as DNA, the CDR3 is TGCAGCGTTTTTGGAGACAGGAACACTGAAGCTTTCTTT.

The V call is TRBV9, the J call TRBJ2-2; tentative D call: TRBD1 (6 bases). The CDR3 is made up of 14 amino acids. V was shortened by 0 bases and J by 5 bases, with 8 bases between the two germline ends. CDR1 SGDLS and CDR2 YYNGEE come from the germline V gene. The CDR3 nucleotides are TGTGCCAGCAGCGTAGTGGACAGAACCGGGGAGCTGTTTTTT. Residues: CASSVVDRTGELFF.

This clone appeared once. The chain uses TRBV7-9 and TRBJ1-2; D uncertain. V was cut by 3 bases and J by 8 bases, with 10 bases left in between. CDR3 length: 12 residues. The V gene's germline CDR1 is SEHNR and CDR2 FQNEAQ (reference sequence). CDR3 nucleotide sequence: TGTGCCAGCAGCTTCGCCACCGGGGGCTACACCTTC. Its protein is CASSFATGGYTF.

This sequence joins TRBV7-8 and TRBJ1-3; D is unresolved. CDR3 length: 15 amino acids. Germline CDR1 and CDR2: SGHVS and FQNEAQ. The germline V and J ends were trimmed by 1 base and 0 bases, with 7 bases remaining between them. CDR3 region: CASSLGRASGNTIYF. CDR3 DNA sequence: TGTGCCAGCAGCTTAGGGCGGGCCTCTGGAAACACCATATATTTT.

This clone has just a few counts. J is TRBJ2-7 and V is TRBV6-1, with 9 bases lining up with TRBD1. J was trimmed by 0 bases and V by 2 bases; bases with no gene match: 2. CDR1 is MNHNS and CDR2 is SASEGT in the germline V gene. The CDR3 runs 15 residues. As DNA, the CDR3 is TGTGCCAGCAGTGAACAGACAGGGGGCTCCTACGAGCAGTACTTC. This sequence encodes CASSEQTGGSYEQYF.

The V call is TRBV30, the J call TRBJ2-7, with D possibly being TRBD1 (6 bases). Per germline, CDR1 GTSNPN and CDR2 SVGIG (reference sequence). The length of the CDR3 is 11 residues. V lost 3 bases and J 3 bases, leaving 6 bases between the germline ends. CDR3 protein: CAWRGGYEQYF. CDR3 nucleotides: TGTGCCTGGAGAGGGGGCTACGAGCAGTACTTC.

The V call is TRBV24-1, the J call TRBJ2-7, with D perhaps TRBD2 (6 bases). The CDR3 runs 13 residues. The V and J ends lost 1 base and 5 bases respectively, with 8 bases between them. Germline V gene sequence: CDR1 KGHDR, CDR2 SFDVKD. The CDR3 coding sequence is TGTGCCACCAGTGATTTTCGCGGGAACGAGCAGTACTTC. As protein: CATSDFRGNEQYF.

This clone was counted a few times. The chain carries TRBV4-1 and TRBJ1-5; D gene uncertain. The CDR3 extends over 14 amino acids. V was trimmed by 0 bases and J by 5 bases, leaving 8 bases between them. Germline loops: CDR1 MGHRA, CDR2 YSYEKL. DNA of the CDR3: TGCGCCAGCAGCCAAGATTTCGGTTATCAGCCCCAGCATTTT. Protein: CASSQDFGYQPQHF.

This chain joins TRBV4-1 and TRBJ1-5; D is perhaps TRBD1 (5 bases). V was clipped by 0 bases and J by 5 bases, with 23 bases between them. CDR1 and CDR2 from the germline V gene are MGHRA and YSYEKL. This CDR3 is 19 amino acids long. CDR3 DNA: TGCGCCAGCAGCCAAGATCCTTATCCAGGGTCGGATTTCGATCAGCCCCAGCATTTT. Translation gives CASSQDPYPGSDFDQPQHF.

The chain recombines TRBV7-9 with TRBJ2-5; TRBD1 matches at 7 bases. The CDR3 totals 16 residues. V dropped 5 bases and J dropped 0; count of bases not matched to a gene: 9. CDR1 and CDR2 (germline): SEHNR, FQNEAQ (reference sequence). CDR3 sequence: CASSQTGLGYQETQYF. CDR3 coding DNA: TGTGCCAGCAGCCAGACAGGGCTGGGTTACCAAGAGACCCAGTACTTC.

The chain joins TRBV5-1 to TRBJ2-3, with TRBD2 identical over 9 bases. Per germline, CDR1 SGHRS and CDR2 YFSETQ. The ends lost 3 bases at V and 5 bases at J; junction bases unmatched: 13. The CDR3 has 17 amino acids. The DNA for the CDR3 is TGCGCCAGCAGCTCATCGAGGGGCGGGGGGGCACGAGATACGCAGTATTTT. It specifies CASSSSRGGGARDTQYF.